The clone carrying this T cell receptor beta chain was seen a handful of times. The record originates from a study of early T cells in non-severe SARS-CoV-2 infection. The protocol attached unique molecular identifiers to individual cDNA molecules. TCRdb re-derived calls from the 5' RACE reads in MiXCR, one entry per CDR3 protein. The sample has 85,000 to 95,000 distinct CDR3 sequences; about 14% are singletons. The sequenced sample consisted of whole blood. The source of this sequence is an adult who was a healthcare worker with PCR-confirmed SARS-CoV-2 infection or an uninfected control (not recorded which).

For the CDR3, the DNA is TGCAGTGCCAGGCCCTCCGGGACAGGGATCTTTGGGAATTCACCCCTCCACTTT. It is translated as CSARPSGTGIFGNSPLHF. The V call is TRBV20-1, the J call TRBJ1-6; TRBD1 matches 9 bases. This CDR3 has 18 amino acids. Per the germline V gene, CDR1 is DFQATT and CDR2 is SNEGSKA (reference sequence). After removal of 6 bases from V and 7 bases from J, the junction contained 19 bases not matched to a gene.